The 24 T cell receptor beta chains below come from one sample, sequenced in a study of CD8+ T cells in alopecia areata. RNA extraction and reverse transcription yielded cDNA as sequencing template. The method was immunoSEQ multiplex PCR; TCRdb's version includes in-frame clones alone and lacks a portion of them. The sample yields fewer than 200,000 clones, 59% seen once. This material consisted of CD4+ T cells sorted from blood, taken at week 0. The receptors originated from a human donor with alopecia areata.

V and J are TRBV6-5 and TRBJ2-2, with D perhaps given as TRBD1 or TRBD2 (6 bases each). Germline assignment: CDR1 MNHEY and CDR2 SVGAGI. Trimming stripped 1 base from V and 6 bases from J, with 9 bases between. This CDR3 region has 14 residues. DNA of the CDR3: TGTGCCAGCAGTTACTTGGGGGGCCCCGGGGAGCTGTTTTTT. It encodes CASSYLGGPGELFF.

This chain joins TRBV30 and TRBJ2-3, with TRBD2 identical over 11 bases. V dropped 0 bases and J dropped 1; count of bases not matched to a gene: 0. Germline loops: CDR1 GTSNPN, CDR2 SVGIG (reference sequence). This CDR3 is built from 15 residues. CDR3 amino acids: CAWSVLAGGTDTQYF. CDR3 nucleotide sequence: TGTGCCTGGAGTGTACTAGCGGGGGGCACAGATACGCAGTATTTT.

V and J are TRBV30 and TRBJ2-3; no definite D call. The CDR3 runs 12 residues. Germline V gives CDR1 GTSNPN, CDR2 SVGIG (reference sequence). Trimming stripped 0 bases from V and 5 bases from J, with 6 bases between. CDR3 residues: CAWSVRGDTQYF. In DNA form, the CDR3 reads TGTGCCTGGAGTGTACGTGGAGATACGCAGTATTTT.

This sequence joins TRBV25-1 and TRBJ1-5; D gene ambiguous. Trimming left V 8 bases short and J 7 bases short, with 6 bases between. CDR1 is MGHDK, CDR2 SYGVNS, per germline. The CDR3 is 10 amino acids. CDR3 bases: TGTGCCAGCCAATGGCAGCCCCAGCATTTT. Translating it yields CASQWQPQHF.

This clone appeared a single time. The chain is built from TRBV15 and TRBJ2-1; TRBD1 might be the D (6 bases). The CDR3 is 16 amino acids. V was trimmed by 2 bases and J by 4 bases, leaving 15 bases between them. Germline CDR1 LNHNV, CDR2 YYDKDF (reference sequence). CDR3 loop: CATSRLVGTLYNEQFF. The CDR3 DNA is TGTGCCACCAGCAGACTTGTCGGGACACTATACAATGAGCAGTTCTTC. Together with reference TRBV15 and TRBJ2-1, the CDR3 gives the full variable domain: DAMVIQNPRYQVTQFGKPVTLSCSQTLNHNVMYWYQQKSSQAPKLLFHYYDKDFNNEADTPDNFQSRRPNTSFCFLDIRSPGLGDTAMYLCATSRLVGTLYNEQFFGPGTRLTVL.

The chain joins TRBV7-2 to TRBJ1-5; D ambiguous. CDR3 length: 14 residues. The V end lost 1 base, the J end lost 4 bases, and 8 bases lay between the germline ends. Germline V gene sequence: CDR1 SGHTA, CDR2 FQGNSA. The chain's CDR3 is CASSLDTANQPQHF. Here the CDR3 DNA reads TGTGCCAGCAGCTTAGATACAGCGAATCAGCCCCAGCATTTT. Supplemented by reference TRBV7-2 and TRBJ1-5, the full variable domain reads GAGVSQSPSNKVTEKGKDVELRCDPISGHTALYWYRQSLGQGLEFLIYFQGNSAPDKSGLPSDRFSAERTGGSVSTLTIQRTQQEDSAVYLCASSLDTANQPQHFGDGTRLSIL.

This clone was detected a few times. V and J are TRBV19 and TRBJ2-7, with D perhaps matching TRBD1 (6 bases). V lost 8 bases and J 6 bases, leaving 11 bases between the germline ends. The CDR3 contains 11 residues. The germline V gene has CDR1 LNHDA and CDR2 SQIVND (reference sequence). The CDR3 here is CASGQRLEQYF. In nucleotides, the CDR3 is TGTGCCAGTGGACAGAGGCTCGAGCAGTACTTC. Full variable domain (missing parts from reference TRBV19 and TRBJ2-7): DGGITQSPKYLFRKEGQNVTLSCEQNLNHDAMYWYRQDPGQGLRLIYYSQIVNDFQKGDIAEGYSVSREKKESFPLTVTSAQKNPTAFYLCASGQRLEQYFGPGTRLTVT.

The rearrangement uses TRBV6-5 and TRBJ2-3; D might be TRBD2 (5 bases). Deletions cut 2 bases from V and 2 bases from J, with 14 bases between. Germline V lookup: CDR1 MNHEY, CDR2 SVGAGI. This CDR3 contains 16 residues. The CDR3 loop reads CASSYRATGSTDTQYF. CDR3 DNA: TGTGCCAGCAGTTACCGGGCGACGGGATCCACAGATACGCAGTATTTT.

The chain has TRBV14 and TRBJ1-2; tentatively, D is TRBD1 (5 bases). The V end was cut by 2 bases, the J end by 7 bases, with 11 bases between. Germline V gene data show CDR1 as SGHDN and CDR2 as FVKESK. The CDR3 spans 13 residues. CDR3 protein: CASSQKGGVGYTF. As DNA, the CDR3 is TGTGCCAGCAGCCAAAAGGGAGGGGTTGGCTACACCTTC.

The V and J genes are TRBV30 and TRBJ1-1; D is unclear. V shed 2 bases and J shed 2 bases, with 9 bases lying between them. The CDR3 is 13 amino acids. Germline-derived CDR1 and CDR2 are GTSNPN and SVGIG (reference sequence). CDR3 loop: CAWSPNPNTEAFF. In DNA form, the CDR3 reads TGTGCCTGGAGTCCGAATCCAAACACTGAAGCTTTCTTT.

The chain combines TRBV6-5 with TRBJ2-5; 7 nucleotides align to TRBD2. The CDR3 has 11 residues. V lost 6 bases, J lost 5 bases, and 0 bases stayed unmatched. Germline V gives CDR1 MNHEY, CDR2 SVGAGI. The CDR3 is CASRGGETQYF. As DNA, the CDR3 is TGTGCCAGCAGGGGAGGGGAGACCCAGTACTTC.

This clone has more than one count but fewer than ten. The chain uses TRBV5-1 and TRBJ2-7; TRBD1 agrees at 9 bases. Germline trimming cut 4 bases from V and 5 bases from J; bases unmatched to any gene: 4. There are 13 residues in the CDR3. The germline CDR1 and CDR2 sequences are SGHRS and YFSETQ. The CDR3 sequence: CASSAHRGHEQYF. The CDR3 bases are TGCGCCAGCAGCGCACACAGGGGGCACGAGCAGTACTTC.

The chain is built from TRBV30 and TRBJ2-3; D may be TRBD1 (5 bases). Between the trimmed V and J ends, which lost 2 bases and 3 bases, there was a span of 12 bases. The CDR3 totals 14 residues. Germline loops: CDR1 GTSNPN, CDR2 SVGIG (reference sequence). As DNA, the CDR3 is TGTGCCTGGAGTACGAGCTCAGGGACAGATACGCAGTATTTT. Translated: CAWSTSSGTDTQYF.

The chain uses TRBV2 and TRBJ2-1; D not certain. The germline CDR1 and CDR2 sequences are SNHLY and FYNNEI. This CDR3 region has 12 residues. Trimming took 5 bases from V and 4 from J, leaving 6 bases between them. CDR3 bases: TGTGCCAGCAGTTTAGGATACAATGAGCAGTTCTTC. It yields the protein CASSLGYNEQFF.

J is TRBJ2-1 and V is TRBV7-2, with D uncertain. V gave up 0 bases and J gave up 0 bases, with 12 bases separating them. CDR3 size: 17 residues. Looked up from germline, CDR1 is SGHTA and CDR2 is FQGNSA. The CDR3 DNA reads TGTGCCAGCAGCTTAGCGCCTCCGGGCTTCTCCTACAATGAGCAGTTCTTC. This encodes CASSLAPPGFSYNEQFF. The full variable domain, in which reference TRBV7-2 and TRBJ2-1 provide the parts outside the CDR3, is GAGVSQSPSNKVTEKGKDVELRCDPISGHTALYWYRQSLGQGLEFLIYFQGNSAPDKSGLPSDRFSAERTGGSVSTLTIQRTQQEDSAVYLCASSLAPPGFSYNEQFFGPGTRLTVL.

The CDR3 DNA reads as TGTGCCAGCAGCCACGGACTAGAAGAGACCCAGTACTTC. Protein product: CASSHGLEETQYF. The V call is TRBV11-2, the J call TRBJ2-5; TRBD2 aligns across 7 bases. This CDR3 spans 13 amino acids. CDR1 SGHAT and CDR2 FQNNGV come from the germline V gene. V shed 5 bases, J shed 3 bases, and the junction held 3 bases outside the gene matches. Based on the CDR3 plus reference TRBV11-2 and TRBJ2-5, the full variable domain is EAGVAQSPRYKIIEKRQSVAFWCNPISGHATLYWYQQILGQGPKLLIQFQNNGVVDDSQLPKDRFSAERLKGVDSTLKIQPAKLEDSAVYLCASSHGLEETQYFGPGTRLLVL.

This sequence joins TRBV4-1 and TRBJ2-7; TRBD1 aligns across 8 bases. V shed 1 base and J 4 bases; nucleotides not matched to a gene: 12. Germline CDR1 and CDR2: MGHRA and YSYEKL. The CDR3 length is 17 residues. The CDR3 nucleotides are TGCGCCAGCAGCCAAGGACAGGTCGGGACAGGAAGTTACGAGCAGTACTTC. It yields the protein CASSQGQVGTGSYEQYF.

The CDR3, as DNA: TGTGCCAGCAGCTTAGCTGGTTTTCAGGGGTCGCAGTATTTT. Protein: CASSLAGFQGSQYF. The chain carries TRBV7-8 and TRBJ2-3; perhaps TRBD1 as D (6 bases). Germline V gene data show CDR1 as SGHVS and CDR2 as FQNEAQ. V lost 0 bases and J lost 10, with 14 bases in between. The length of the CDR3 is 14 residues.

This clone turned up a few times. This sequence joins TRBV18 and TRBJ2-7; TRBD1 might be the D (6 bases). From germline, CDR1 is KGHSH and CDR2 LQKENI. CDR3 length: 15 residues. The ends were cut back, 3 bases at V and 1 base at J, with 13 bases in the middle. Here the CDR3 DNA reads TGTGCCAGCTCACCCAAAACCGGGACATCCTACGAGCAGTACTTC. Translation: CASSPKTGTSYEQYF.

The gene calls are TRBV7-8 and TRBJ1-5; perhaps TRBD1 as D (5 bases). V was shortened by 5 bases and J by 5 bases, with 19 bases between the two germline ends. Germline CDR1 is SGHVS and CDR2 is FQNEAQ. The CDR3 is 16 amino acids. The CDR3 sequence is CASSLSVGRGDQPQHF. The DNA of the CDR3 is TGTGCCAGCAGCCTCAGTGTAGGCCGGGGGGATCAGCCCCAGCATTTT.

J is TRBJ1-4 and V is TRBV29-1; 9 bases line up with TRBD1. Per the germline V gene, CDR1 is SQVTM and CDR2 is ANQGSEA. CDR3 length equals 14 residues. Trimming took 4 bases from V and 4 from J; bases not matched to a gene: 4. The CDR3 region has the DNA TGCAGCGTTGTCCTGGGACAGGGTAATGAAAAACTGTTTTTT. Amino acid sequence: CSVVLGQGNEKLFF.

CDR3 region: CAWSGQGRTGEQYF. In nucleotides, the CDR3 is TGTGCCTGGAGTGGCCAGGGTAGGACGGGCGAGCAGTACTTC. V is TRBV30 and J is TRBJ2-7; D may be TRBD1 (5 bases). Per germline, CDR1 GTSNPN and CDR2 SVGIG (reference sequence). CDR3 length: 14 residues. V dropped 1 base and J dropped 6 bases, with 16 bases sitting between them.

Note on this clone: Different DNA sequences within this sample yield the same CDR3. The chain has TRBV5-6 and TRBJ2-1; D unclear. This CDR3 region has 14 residues. CDR1 SGHDT and CDR2 YYEEEE come from the germline V gene. V lost 0 bases and J 4 bases, leaving 8 bases between the germline ends. For the CDR3, the DNA is TGTGCCAGCAGCTTGGGGCAGTTTTACAATGAGCAGTTCTTC. This encodes CASSLGQFYNEQFF. The entire variable domain, with the rest obtained from reference TRBV5-6 and TRBJ2-1, is as follows: DAGVTQSPTHLIKTRGQQVTLRCSPKSGHDTVSWYQQALGQGPQFIFQYYEEEERQRGNFPDRFSGHQFPNYSSELNVNALLLGDSALYLCASSLGQFYNEQFFGPGTRLTVL.

This rearrangement joins TRBV25-1 to TRBJ1-1, with TRBD1 as a possible D gene (6 bases). CDR3 length equals 14 residues. CDR1 is MGHDK, CDR2 SYGVNS, per germline. V lost 5 bases and J 0 bases, leaving 10 bases between the germline ends. This chain's CDR3 is CASSPGHMNTEAFF. The CDR3 nucleotides read TGTGCCAGCAGTCCGGGACACATGAACACTGAAGCTTTCTTT.